The sequence of this T cell receptor (beta chain) was determined in a study of blood T cell repertoires in COVID-19. At the level of the study: Samples taken during acute and convalescent COVID-19 were collected in the United States, Italy and Spain. T cells, B-cell-depleted T cells, or PBMCs provided the cDNA or gDNA that served as material.

CDR1 is MDHEN and CDR2 is SYDVKM in the germline V gene. The length of the CDR3 is 19 residues. The V end was cut by 5 bases, the J end by 0 bases, with 23 bases between. Profiling relied on immunoSEQ multiplex PCR, and the TCRdb table lists in-frame clones only, not all of them. The sample includes around 17,000 clones, approximately 90% of them seen just once. This clone is medium-sized (0.01 to 0.1%). This TCR came from a human donor in a cohort sampled during active COVID-19. Sample: peripheral blood. V gene TRBV28 combines with J gene TRBJ1-5, with D perhaps TRBD1 (6 bases). The CDR3 loop reads CASSQNPTGSINSNQPQHF. CDR3 in DNA: TGTGCCAGCAGTCAAAACCCTACAGGGTCCATCAATAGCAATCAGCCCCAGCATTTT.